This TCR beta chain came from a study of T cell responses to AZD1222 COVID-19 vaccine. The study, taken as a whole, reports: With two AZD1222 doses given, Spike-specific TCR breadth and depth both rose. Mapped onto spike, vaccine-associated CD4 TCRs spanned it and were dominant at 160-218 and 743-854. Donors were chiefly white British, with a greater number of females, and clonal diversity was perhaps underestimated.

TCRdb's copy holds only in-frame clones and misses some; the assay was immunoSEQ multiplex PCR. The profile covers some 100,000 clones, with approximately 90% appearing a single time and around 4% taken by the ten largest. This clone was recorded once. Its antigen is not known. Germline V gene sequence: CDR1 SGHTA, CDR2 FQGNSA. V trimming: 4 bases; J trimming: 2 bases; junction bases outside the gene matches: 6. The CDR3 sequence is 17 residues long. The receptor was isolated from an adult who received the AZD1222 COVID-19 vaccine. The V and J genes are TRBV7-2 and TRBJ2-2; 11 bases are shared with TRBD2. The specimen comprised peripheral blood, sampled 28 days after the second AZD1222 dose. The chain's CDR3 is CASSYQTSGANTGELFF. The DNA of the CDR3 is TGTGCCAGCAGCTACCAGACTAGCGGGGCCAACACCGGGGAGCTGTTTTTT.